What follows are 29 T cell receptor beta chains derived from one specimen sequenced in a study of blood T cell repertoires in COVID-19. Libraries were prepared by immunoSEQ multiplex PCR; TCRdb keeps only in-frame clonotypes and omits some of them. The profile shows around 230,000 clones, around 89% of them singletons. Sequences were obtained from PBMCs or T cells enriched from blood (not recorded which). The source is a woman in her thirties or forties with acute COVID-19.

This CDR3 is CASSSAILGGSPLHF. As DNA, the CDR3 is TGTGCCAGCAGCTCCGCCATCTTAGGGGGTTCACCCCTCCACTTT. The chain carries TRBV7-9 and TRBJ1-6; a possible D gene is TRBD1 (6 bases). In germline, CDR1 is SEHNR, CDR2 FQNEAQ (reference sequence). The CDR3 is made up of 15 amino acids. V lost 4 bases and J 9 bases, leaving 16 bases between the germline ends.

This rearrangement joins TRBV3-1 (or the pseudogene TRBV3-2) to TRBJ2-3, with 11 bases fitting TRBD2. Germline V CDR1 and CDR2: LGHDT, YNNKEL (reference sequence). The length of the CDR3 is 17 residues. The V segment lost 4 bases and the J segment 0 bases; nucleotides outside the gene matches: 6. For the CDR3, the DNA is TGTGCCAGCAGCCTCCTACCTAGCGGGAGGAGCACAGATACGCAGTATTTT. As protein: CASSLLPSGRSTDTQYF.

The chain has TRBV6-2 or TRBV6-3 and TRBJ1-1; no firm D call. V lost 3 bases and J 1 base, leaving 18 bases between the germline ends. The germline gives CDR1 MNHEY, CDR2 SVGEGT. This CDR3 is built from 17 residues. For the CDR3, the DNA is TGTGCCAGCAGTTATCCGACTGGGGAGGGTAAGAACACTGAAGCTTTCTTT. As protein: CASSYPTGEGKNTEAFF.

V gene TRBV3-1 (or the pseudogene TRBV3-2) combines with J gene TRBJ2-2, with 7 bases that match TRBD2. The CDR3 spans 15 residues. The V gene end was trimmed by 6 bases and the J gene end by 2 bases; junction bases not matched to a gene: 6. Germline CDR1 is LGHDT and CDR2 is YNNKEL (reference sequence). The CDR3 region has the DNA TGTGCCAGCAGGCTAAGCGGGATCAACACCGGGGAGCTGTTTTTT. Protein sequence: CASRLSGINTGELFF.

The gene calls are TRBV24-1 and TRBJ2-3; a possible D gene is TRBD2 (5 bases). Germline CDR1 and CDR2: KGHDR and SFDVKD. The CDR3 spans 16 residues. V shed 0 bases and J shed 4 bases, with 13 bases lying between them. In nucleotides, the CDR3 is TGTGCCACCAGTGATTTGCGGCCGGGTAGCGCAGATACGCAGTATTTT. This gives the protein CATSDLRPGSADTQYF.

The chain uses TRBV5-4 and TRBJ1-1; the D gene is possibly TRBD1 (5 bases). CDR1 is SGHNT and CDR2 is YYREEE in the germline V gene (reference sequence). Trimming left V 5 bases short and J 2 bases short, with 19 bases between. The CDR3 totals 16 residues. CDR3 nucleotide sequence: TGTGCCAGCAGGCCTAGGGGCGCAGGGATTAACACTGAAGCTTTCTTT. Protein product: CASRPRGAGINTEAFF. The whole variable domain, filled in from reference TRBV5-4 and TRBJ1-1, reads ETGVTQSPTHLIKTRGQQVTLRCSSQSGHNTVSWYQQALGQGPQFIFQYYREEENGRGNFPPRFSGLQFPNYSSELNVNALELDDSALYLCASRPRGAGINTEAFFGQGTRLTVV.

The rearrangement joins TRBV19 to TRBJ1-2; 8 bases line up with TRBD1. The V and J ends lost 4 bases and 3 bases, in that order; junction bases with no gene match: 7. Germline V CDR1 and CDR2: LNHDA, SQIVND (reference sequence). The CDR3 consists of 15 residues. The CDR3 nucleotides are TGTGCCAGTAGTAGAACAGGGGGTTTGGACTATGGCTACACCTTC. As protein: CASSRTGGLDYGYTF.

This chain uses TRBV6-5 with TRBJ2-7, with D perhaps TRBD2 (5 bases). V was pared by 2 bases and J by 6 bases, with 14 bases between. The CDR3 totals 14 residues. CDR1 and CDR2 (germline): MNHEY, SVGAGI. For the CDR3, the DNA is TGTGCCAGCAGTTACACGGCAGAAGGAGGCGAGCAGTACGTC. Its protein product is CASSYTAEGGEQYV.

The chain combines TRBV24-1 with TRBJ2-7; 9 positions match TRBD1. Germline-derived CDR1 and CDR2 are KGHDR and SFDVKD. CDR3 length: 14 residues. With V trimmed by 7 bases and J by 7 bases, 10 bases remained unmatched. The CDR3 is CATSPGTGYKEQYV. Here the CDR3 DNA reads TGTGCCACCAGCCCCGGGACAGGGTATAAGGAGCAGTACGTC.

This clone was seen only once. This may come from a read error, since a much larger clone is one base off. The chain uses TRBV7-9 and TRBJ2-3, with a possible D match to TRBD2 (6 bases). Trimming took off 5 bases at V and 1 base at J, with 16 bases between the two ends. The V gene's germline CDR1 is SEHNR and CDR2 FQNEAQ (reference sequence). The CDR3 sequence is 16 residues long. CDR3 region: CASSPGVGGGTDTQYF. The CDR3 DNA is TGTGCCAGCAGCCCCGGGGTGGGAGGAGGCACAGATACGCAGTATTTT.

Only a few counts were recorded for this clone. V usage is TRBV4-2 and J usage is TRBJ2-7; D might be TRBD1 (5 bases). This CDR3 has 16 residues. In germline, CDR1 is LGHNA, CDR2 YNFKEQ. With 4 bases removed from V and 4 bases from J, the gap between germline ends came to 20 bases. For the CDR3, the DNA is TGTGCCAGCAGCCCCTTGTTGGGGCAGGATTCTTACGAGCAGTACTTC. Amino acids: CASSPLLGQDSYEQYF.

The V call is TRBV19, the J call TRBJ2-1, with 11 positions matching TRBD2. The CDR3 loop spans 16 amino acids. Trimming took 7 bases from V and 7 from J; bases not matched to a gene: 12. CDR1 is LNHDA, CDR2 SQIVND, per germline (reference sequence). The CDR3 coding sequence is TGTGCCAGTAAACGGCGTAGCGGGAGGGAGGTGAATGAGCAGTTCTTC. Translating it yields CASKRRSGREVNEQFF.

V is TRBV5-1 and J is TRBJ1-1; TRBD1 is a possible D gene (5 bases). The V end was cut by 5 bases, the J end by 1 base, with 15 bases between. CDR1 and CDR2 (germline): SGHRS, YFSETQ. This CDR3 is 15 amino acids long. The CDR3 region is CASSWEGRTNTEAFF. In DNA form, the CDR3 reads TGCGCCAGCAGTTGGGAGGGACGGACGAACACTGAAGCTTTCTTT.

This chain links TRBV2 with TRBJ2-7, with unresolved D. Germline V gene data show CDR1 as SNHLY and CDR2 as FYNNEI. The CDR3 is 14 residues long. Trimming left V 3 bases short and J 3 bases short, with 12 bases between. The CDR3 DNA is TGTGCCAGCAGTGAGTACGGGTACGGCTACGAGCAGTACTTC. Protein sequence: CASSEYGYGYEQYF.

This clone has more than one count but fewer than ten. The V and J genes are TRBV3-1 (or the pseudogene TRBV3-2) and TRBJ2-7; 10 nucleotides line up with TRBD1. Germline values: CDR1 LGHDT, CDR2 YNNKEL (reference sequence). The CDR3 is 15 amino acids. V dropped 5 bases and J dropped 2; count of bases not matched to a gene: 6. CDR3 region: CASSEYGTGAYEQYF. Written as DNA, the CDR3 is TGTGCCAGCAGCGAATACGGGACAGGGGCCTACGAGCAGTACTTC.

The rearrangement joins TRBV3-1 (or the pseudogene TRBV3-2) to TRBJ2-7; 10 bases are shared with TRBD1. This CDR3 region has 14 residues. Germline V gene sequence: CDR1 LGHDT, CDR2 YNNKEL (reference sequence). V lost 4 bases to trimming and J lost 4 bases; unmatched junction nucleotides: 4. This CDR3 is CASSPGTGVYEQYF. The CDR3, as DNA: TGTGCCAGCAGCCCTGGGACAGGGGTGTACGAGCAGTACTTC.

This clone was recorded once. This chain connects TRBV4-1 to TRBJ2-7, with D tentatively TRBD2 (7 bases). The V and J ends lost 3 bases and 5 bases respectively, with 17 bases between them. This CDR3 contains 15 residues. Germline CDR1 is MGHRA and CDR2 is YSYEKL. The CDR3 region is CASSHPGGGLNEQYV. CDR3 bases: TGCGCCAGCAGCCACCCTGGGGGGGGGCTCAACGAGCAGTACGTC.

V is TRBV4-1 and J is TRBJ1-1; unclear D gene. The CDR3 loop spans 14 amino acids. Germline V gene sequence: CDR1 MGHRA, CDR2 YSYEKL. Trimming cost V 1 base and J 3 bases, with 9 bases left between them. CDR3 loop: CASSQAREHTEAFF. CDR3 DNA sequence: TGCGCCAGCAGCCAAGCTCGGGAGCACACTGAAGCTTTCTTT.

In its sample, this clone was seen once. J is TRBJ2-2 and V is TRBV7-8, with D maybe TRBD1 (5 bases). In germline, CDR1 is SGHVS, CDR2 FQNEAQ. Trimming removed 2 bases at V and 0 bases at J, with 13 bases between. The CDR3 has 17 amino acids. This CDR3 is CASSLPGRAANTGELFF. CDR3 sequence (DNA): TGTGCCAGCAGCTTACCCGGCAGGGCCGCGAACACCGGGGAGCTGTTTTTT.

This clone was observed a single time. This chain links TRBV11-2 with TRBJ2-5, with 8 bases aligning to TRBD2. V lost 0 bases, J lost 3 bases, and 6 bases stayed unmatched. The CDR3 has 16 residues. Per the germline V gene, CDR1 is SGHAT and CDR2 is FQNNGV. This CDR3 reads CASSLESGGKKETQYF. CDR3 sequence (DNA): TGTGCCAGCAGCTTAGAGTCGGGGGGGAAAAAAGAGACCCAGTACTTC.

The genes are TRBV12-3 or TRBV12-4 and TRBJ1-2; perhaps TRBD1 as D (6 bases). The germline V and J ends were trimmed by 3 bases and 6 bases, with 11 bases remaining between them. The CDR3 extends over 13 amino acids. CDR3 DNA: TGTGCCAGCAGTTTTCAGGGGCGGGATGGCTACACCTTC. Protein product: CASSFQGRDGYTF.

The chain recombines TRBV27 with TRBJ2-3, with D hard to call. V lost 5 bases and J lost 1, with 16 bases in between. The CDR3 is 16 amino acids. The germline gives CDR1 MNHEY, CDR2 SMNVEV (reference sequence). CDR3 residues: CASSPPSWRGTDTQYF. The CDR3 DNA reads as TGTGCCAGCAGTCCCCCCAGCTGGAGAGGCACAGATACGCAGTATTTT.

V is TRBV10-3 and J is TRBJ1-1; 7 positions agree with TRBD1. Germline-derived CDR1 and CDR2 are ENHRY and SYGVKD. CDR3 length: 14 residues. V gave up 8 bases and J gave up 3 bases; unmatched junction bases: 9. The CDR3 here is CAIRPRTGDTEAFF. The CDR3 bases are TGTGCCATCCGGCCTCGAACAGGGGACACTGAAGCTTTCTTT.

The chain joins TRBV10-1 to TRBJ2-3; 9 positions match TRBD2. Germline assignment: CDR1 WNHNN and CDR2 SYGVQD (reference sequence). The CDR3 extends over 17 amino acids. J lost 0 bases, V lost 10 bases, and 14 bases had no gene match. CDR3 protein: CANPIGSRGGSTDTQYF. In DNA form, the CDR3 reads TGCGCCAACCCCATCGGGTCGCGGGGGGGTAGCACAGATACGCAGTATTTT.

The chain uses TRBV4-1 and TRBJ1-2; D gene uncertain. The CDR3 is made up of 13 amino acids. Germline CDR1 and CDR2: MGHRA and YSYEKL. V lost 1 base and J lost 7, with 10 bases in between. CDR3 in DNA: TGCGCCAGCAGCCAAGGGCAGGTGCGTGGCTACACCTTC. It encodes CASSQGQVRGYTF.

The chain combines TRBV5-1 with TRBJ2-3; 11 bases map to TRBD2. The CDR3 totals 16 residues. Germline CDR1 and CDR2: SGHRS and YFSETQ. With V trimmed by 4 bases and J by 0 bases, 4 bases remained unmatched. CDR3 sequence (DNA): TGCGCCAGCAGCGCTGGACTAGCGGGTAGCACAGATACGCAGTATTTT. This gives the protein CASSAGLAGSTDTQYF. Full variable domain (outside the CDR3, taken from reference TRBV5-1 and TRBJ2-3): KAGVTQTPRYLIKTRGQQVTLSCSPISGHRSVSWYQQTPGQGLQFLFEYFSETQRNKGNFPGRFSGRQFSNSRSEMNVSTLELGDSALYLCASSAGLAGSTDTQYFGPGTRLTVL.

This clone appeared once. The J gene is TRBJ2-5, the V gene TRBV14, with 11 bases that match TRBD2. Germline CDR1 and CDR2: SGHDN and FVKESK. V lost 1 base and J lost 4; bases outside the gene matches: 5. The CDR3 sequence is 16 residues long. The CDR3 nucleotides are TGTGCCAGCAGCCAAGTAACTAGCGGGAGTGGAGAGACCCAGTACTTC. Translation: CASSQVTSGSGETQYF.

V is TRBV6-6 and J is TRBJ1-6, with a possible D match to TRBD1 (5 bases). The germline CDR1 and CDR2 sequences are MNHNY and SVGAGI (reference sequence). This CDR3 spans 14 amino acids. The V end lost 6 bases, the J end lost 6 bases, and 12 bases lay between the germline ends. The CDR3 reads CASSPRGSNSPLHF. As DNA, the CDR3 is TGTGCCAGCAGCCCCCGGGGGAGTAATTCACCCCTCCACTTT.

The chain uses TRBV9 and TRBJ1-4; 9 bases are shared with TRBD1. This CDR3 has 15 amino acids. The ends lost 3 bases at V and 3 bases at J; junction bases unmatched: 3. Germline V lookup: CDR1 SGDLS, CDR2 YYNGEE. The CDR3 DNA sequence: TGTGCCAGCAGCGGTCGACAGGGGGCTAATGAAAAACTGTTTTTT. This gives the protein CASSGRQGANEKLFF.